The 16 T cell receptor beta chains below all came from one sample that was sequenced in a study of control samples from healthy donors and cancer patients. Sequencing used immunoSEQ multiplex PCR; TCRdb keeps in-frame clones, though not all of them. The table shows about 130,000 clones, with 80% to 95% occurring only once. What was sequenced was blood. All receptors derive from a man aged 18 to 29 in good health.

The chain links TRBV9 to TRBJ2-3, with D maybe TRBD2 (5 bases). This CDR3 is 12 amino acids long. The V gene lost 2 bases and the J gene lost 4 bases, with 5 bases spanning the gap. The germline V gene has CDR1 SGDLS and CDR2 YYNGEE. The CDR3 loop reads CASSVEADTQYF. The CDR3 DNA reads TGTGCCAGCAGCGTGGAGGCAGATACGCAGTATTTT.

The chain links TRBV6-5 to TRBJ1-5, with D possibly being TRBD1 (6 bases). Germline V gene sequence: CDR1 MNHEY, CDR2 SVGAGI. With 6 bases removed from V and 5 bases from J, the gap between germline ends came to 14 bases. The CDR3 extends over 14 amino acids. The chain's CDR3 is CASSLQGRDQPQHF. The CDR3 DNA is TGTGCCAGCAGCCTACAGGGACGGGATCAGCCCCAGCATTTT.

The chain combines TRBV7-9 with TRBJ1-1; D is possibly TRBD1 (6 bases). V lost 4 bases and J lost 1, with 7 bases in between. This CDR3 is built from 13 residues. Germline CDR1 SEHNR, CDR2 FQNEAQ (reference sequence). CDR3 nucleotide sequence: TGTGCCAGCAGCTCGACAGGGAACACTGAAGCTTTCTTT. Translating it yields CASSSTGNTEAFF.

The chain joins TRBV15 to TRBJ2-1; maybe TRBD1 (5 bases). The V and J ends lost 2 bases and 0 bases respectively, with 23 bases between them. The CDR3 runs 20 residues. CDR1 and CDR2 from the germline V gene are LNHNV and YYDKDF (reference sequence). For the CDR3, the DNA is TGTGCCACCAGCAGATCAAGACCGGACACGGGTTCGGGCTCCTACAATGAGCAGTTCTTC. As protein: CATSRSRPDTGSGSYNEQFF.

This rearrangement joins TRBV9 to TRBJ2-3; D perhaps matches TRBD2 (6 bases). Germline lookup yields CDR1 SGDLS and CDR2 YYNGEE. The CDR3 runs 14 residues. V was clipped by 0 bases and J by 5 bases, with 10 bases between them. CDR3 sequence reads: CASSVEGRGDTQYF. The CDR3 region has the DNA TGTGCCAGCAGCGTAGAGGGGCGGGGAGATACGCAGTATTTT.

The chain couples TRBV28 to TRBJ1-6; D unclear. Trimming removed 2 bases at V and 9 bases at J, with 5 bases between. This CDR3 is 12 amino acids long. In germline, CDR1 is MDHEN, CDR2 SYDVKM. The CDR3 sequence: CASSLLASPLHF. The CDR3 region has the DNA TGTGCCAGCAGTTTACTGGCTTCACCCCTCCACTTT.

The chain joins TRBV10-3 to TRBJ2-1; TRBD2 matches at 9 bases. The germline V gene encodes CDR1 ENHRY and CDR2 SYGVKD. Trimming cost V 4 bases and J 6 bases; bases outside gene matches: 7. The CDR3 is made up of 15 amino acids. The CDR3 protein is CAISGSSGGANEQFF. CDR3 DNA sequence: TGTGCCATCAGTGGAAGTAGCGGGGGTGCCAATGAGCAGTTCTTC.

This rearrangement joins TRBV6-5 to TRBJ2-1; possibly TRBD2 for D (5 bases). V lost 5 bases and J lost 7, with 9 bases in between. The germline V gene encodes CDR1 MNHEY and CDR2 SVGAGI. This CDR3 region has 12 residues. CDR3 nucleotide sequence: TGTGCCAGCAGTCTAGCACTGAATGAGCAGTTCTTC. It translates to CASSLALNEQFF.

The V gene is TRBV28, the J gene TRBJ2-3; the match to TRBD2 covers 11 bases. V trimming: 6 bases; J trimming: 0 bases; junction bases outside the gene matches: 5. This CDR3 has 16 amino acids. Per germline, CDR1 MDHEN and CDR2 SYDVKM. CDR3 residues: CASRRRLAGSTDTQYF. CDR3 DNA: TGTGCCAGCAGGCGCCGACTAGCGGGGAGCACAGATACGCAGTATTTT.

This rearrangement joins TRBV14 to TRBJ2-5; D could derive from TRBD1 or TRBD2 (5 bases each). The CDR3 covers 12 residues. Trimming pared 4 bases from V and 6 bases from J, leaving 9 bases between. Germline V lookup: CDR1 SGHDN, CDR2 FVKESK. CDR3 amino acids: CASSLKGQTQYF. The CDR3 nucleotides read TGTGCCAGCAGCCTTAAGGGACAGACCCAGTACTTC.

This chain uses TRBV19 with TRBJ1-1; a possible D gene is TRBD1 (5 bases). CDR3 size: 14 residues. Germline assignment: CDR1 LNHDA and CDR2 SQIVND (reference sequence). V was shortened by 7 bases and J by 3 bases, with 15 bases between the two germline ends. DNA for the CDR3: TGTGCCAGTACCATGATACAGGAGCACACTGAAGCTTTCTTT. It codes for CASTMIQEHTEAFF.

The chain uses TRBV21-1 and TRBJ2-5. TRBV21-1 is tagged as a pseudogene. The CDR3 covers 11 residues. CDR3 loop: CASSKIETQYF. The CDR3, as DNA: TGTGCCAGCAGCAAAATAGAGACCCAGTACTTC.

This rearrangement joins TRBV6-4 to TRBJ2-1; 7 bases align to TRBD1. V shed 4 bases, J shed 6 bases, and the junction held 6 bases outside the gene matches. The CDR3 contains 14 residues. Germline lookup yields CDR1 MRHNA and CDR2 SNTAGT. In DNA, the CDR3 is TGTGCCAGCAGTGGGACAGGAGTGTCCAATGAGCAGTTCTTC. This translates into CASSGTGVSNEQFF.

The genes are TRBV3-1 (or the pseudogene TRBV3-2) and TRBJ1-6; TRBD1 aligns across 7 bases. The CDR3 is made up of 15 amino acids. CDR1 is LGHDT and CDR2 is YNNKEL in the germline V gene (reference sequence). Trimming cost V 4 bases and J 7 bases; bases outside gene matches: 7. CDR3 loop: CASSLGQARNSPLHF. CDR3 bases: TGTGCCAGCAGCCTCGGACAGGCGCGGAATTCACCCCTCCACTTT.

V is TRBV5-4 and J is TRBJ2-2, with TRBD1 matching 7 bases. The CDR3 consists of 14 residues. The V and J ends lost 0 bases and 7 bases, in that order; junction bases with no gene match: 3. From germline, CDR1 is SGHNT and CDR2 YYREEE (reference sequence). Here the CDR3 reads CASSLAGGDGELFF. CDR3 DNA: TGTGCCAGCAGCTTGGCAGGGGGAGACGGGGAGCTGTTTTTT.

The V and J genes are TRBV9 and TRBJ1-1; no firm D call. This CDR3 comprises 14 residues. Germline values: CDR1 SGDLS, CDR2 YYNGEE. Trimming took off 5 bases at V and 2 bases at J, with 13 bases between the two ends. The CDR3 bases are TGTGCCAGCAGTAGCGCAGGCAGAAACACTGAAGCTTTCTTT. This codes for CASSSAGRNTEAFF.